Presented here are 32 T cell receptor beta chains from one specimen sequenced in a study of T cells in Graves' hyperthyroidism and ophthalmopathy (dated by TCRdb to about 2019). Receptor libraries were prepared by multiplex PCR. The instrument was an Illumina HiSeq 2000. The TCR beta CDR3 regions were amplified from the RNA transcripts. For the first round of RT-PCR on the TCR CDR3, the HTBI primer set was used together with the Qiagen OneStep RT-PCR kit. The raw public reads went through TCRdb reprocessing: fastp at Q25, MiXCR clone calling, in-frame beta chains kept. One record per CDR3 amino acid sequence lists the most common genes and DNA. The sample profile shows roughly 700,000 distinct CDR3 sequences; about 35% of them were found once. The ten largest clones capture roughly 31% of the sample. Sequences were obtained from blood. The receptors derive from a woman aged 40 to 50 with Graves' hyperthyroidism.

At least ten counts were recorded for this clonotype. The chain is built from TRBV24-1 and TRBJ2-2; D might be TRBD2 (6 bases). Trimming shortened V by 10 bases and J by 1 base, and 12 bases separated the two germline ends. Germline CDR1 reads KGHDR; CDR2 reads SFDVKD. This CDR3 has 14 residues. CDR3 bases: TGTGCCACTTCACCCGGGGGGAACACCGGGGAGCTGTTTTTT. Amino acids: CATSPGGNTGELFF.

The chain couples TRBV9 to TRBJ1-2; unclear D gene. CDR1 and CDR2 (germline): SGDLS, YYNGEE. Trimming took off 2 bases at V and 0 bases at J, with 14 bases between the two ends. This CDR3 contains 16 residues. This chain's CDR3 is CASSVLEELANYGYTF. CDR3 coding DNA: TGTGCCAGCAGCGTCCTCGAGGAGCTTGCTAACTATGGCTACACCTTC.

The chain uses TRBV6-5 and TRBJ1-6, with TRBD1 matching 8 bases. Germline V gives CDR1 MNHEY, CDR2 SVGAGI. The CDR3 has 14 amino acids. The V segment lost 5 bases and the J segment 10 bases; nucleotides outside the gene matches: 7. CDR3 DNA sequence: TGTGCCAGCAGTAAAGGACAGGGCAGCTCACCCCTCCACTTT. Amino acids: CASSKGQGSSPLHF.

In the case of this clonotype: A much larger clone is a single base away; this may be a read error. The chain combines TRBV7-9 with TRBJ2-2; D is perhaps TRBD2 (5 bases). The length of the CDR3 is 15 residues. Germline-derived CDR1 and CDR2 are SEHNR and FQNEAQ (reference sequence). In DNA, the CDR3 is TGTGCCAGCAGCTTGGATTTCAGTAACACCGGGGAGCTGGTTTTT. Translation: CASSLDFSNTGELVF.

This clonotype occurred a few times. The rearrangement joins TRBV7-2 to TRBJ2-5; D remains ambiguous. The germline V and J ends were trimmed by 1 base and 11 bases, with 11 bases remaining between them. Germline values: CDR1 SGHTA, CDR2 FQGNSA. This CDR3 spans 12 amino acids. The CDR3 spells CASSLEADTQYF. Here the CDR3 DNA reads TGTGCCAGCAGCTTAGAAGCAGATACGCAGTACTTC.

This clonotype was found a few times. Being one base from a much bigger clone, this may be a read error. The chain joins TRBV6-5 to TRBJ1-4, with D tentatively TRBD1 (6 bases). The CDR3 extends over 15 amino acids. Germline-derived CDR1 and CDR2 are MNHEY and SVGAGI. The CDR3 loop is CAISYSGATNEKLFF. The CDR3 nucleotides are TGTGCCATCAGTTACTCAGGGGCAACTAATGAAAAACTGTTTTTT.

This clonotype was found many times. CDR3 region: CASRSTGTLFF. The CDR3 DNA sequence: TGTGCCAGCAGATCTACCGGGACACTGTTTTTT. V gene TRBV6-5 combines with J gene TRBJ1-4; the D gene is possibly TRBD1 (5 bases). The germline V and J ends were trimmed by 6 bases and 13 bases, with 12 bases remaining between them. Germline CDR1 reads MNHEY; CDR2 reads SVGAGI. The CDR3 is 11 residues long.

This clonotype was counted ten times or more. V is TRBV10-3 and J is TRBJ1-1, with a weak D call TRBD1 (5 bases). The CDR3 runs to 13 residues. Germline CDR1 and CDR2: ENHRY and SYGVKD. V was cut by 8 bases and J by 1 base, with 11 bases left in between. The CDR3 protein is CAIFGTANTEAFF. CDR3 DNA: TGTGCCATCTTTGGGACGGCGAACACTGAAGCTTTCTTT.

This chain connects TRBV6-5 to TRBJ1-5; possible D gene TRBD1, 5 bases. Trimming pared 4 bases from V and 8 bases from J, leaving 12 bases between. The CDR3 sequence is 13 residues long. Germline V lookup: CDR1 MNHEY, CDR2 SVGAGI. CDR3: CASSLRWGEPQHF. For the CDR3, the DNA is TGTGCCAGCAGTTTAAGATGGGGGGAGCCCCAGCATTTT.

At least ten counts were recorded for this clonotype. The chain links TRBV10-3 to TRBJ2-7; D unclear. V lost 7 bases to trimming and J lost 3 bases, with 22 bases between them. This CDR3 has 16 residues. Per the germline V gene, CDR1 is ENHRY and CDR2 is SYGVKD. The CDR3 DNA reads TGTGCCATCACTCCAAAAGGCCCTTCTCCCGTCTACGAGCAGTACTTC. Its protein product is CAITPKGPSPVYEQYF.

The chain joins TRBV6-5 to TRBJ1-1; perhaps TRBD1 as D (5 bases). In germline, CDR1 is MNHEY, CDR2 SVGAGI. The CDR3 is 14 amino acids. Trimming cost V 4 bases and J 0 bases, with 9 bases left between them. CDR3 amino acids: CASSSRALNTEAFF. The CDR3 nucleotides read TGTGCCAGCAGTTCCAGGGCCTTGAACACTGAAGCTTTCTTT.

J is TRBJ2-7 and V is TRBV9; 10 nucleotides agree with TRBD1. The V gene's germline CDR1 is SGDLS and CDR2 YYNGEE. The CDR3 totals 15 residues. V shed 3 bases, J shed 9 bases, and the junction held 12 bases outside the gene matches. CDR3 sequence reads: CASSGTGGGTDTQYF. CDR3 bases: TGTGCCAGCAGCGGGACAGGGGGTGGCACAGATACGCAGTACTTC.

The CDR3 DNA sequence: TGCGCCAGCAGCCCTACGTGGGGGGGGCACTACGAGCAGTACTTC. This translates into CASSPTWGGHYEQYF. J is TRBJ2-7 and V is TRBV4-3; tentative D call: TRBD2 (7 bases). With 4 bases removed from V and 3 bases from J, the gap between germline ends came to 16 bases. The CDR3 has 15 residues. Germline assignment: CDR1 LGHNA and CDR2 YSLEER.

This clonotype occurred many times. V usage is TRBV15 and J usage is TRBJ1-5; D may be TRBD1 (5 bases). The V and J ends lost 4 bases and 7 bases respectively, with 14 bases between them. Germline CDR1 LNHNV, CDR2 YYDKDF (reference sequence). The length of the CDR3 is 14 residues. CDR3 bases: TGTGCCACCAGCAATCATCAGGGAAGGCAGCCCCAGCATTTT. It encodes CATSNHQGRQPQHF.

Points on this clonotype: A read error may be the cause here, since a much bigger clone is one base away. The chain's CDR3 is CSVEFLSRAGGCTF. In DNA form, the CDR3 reads TGCAGCGTTGAGTTTCTTTCCAGGGCCGGTGGCTGCACCTTC. The V and J genes are TRBV29-1 and TRBJ1-2, with a weak D call TRBD1 (5 bases). This CDR3 has 14 residues. Germline loops: CDR1 SQVTM, CDR2 ANQGSEA.

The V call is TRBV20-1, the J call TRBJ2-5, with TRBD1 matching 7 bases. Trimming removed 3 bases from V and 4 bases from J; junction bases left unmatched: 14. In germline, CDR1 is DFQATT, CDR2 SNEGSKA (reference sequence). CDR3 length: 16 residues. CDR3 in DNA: TGCAGTGCTAGTACTGAGTCAGGGGGAATGGGAGAGACCCAGTACTTC. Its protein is CSASTESGGMGETQYF.

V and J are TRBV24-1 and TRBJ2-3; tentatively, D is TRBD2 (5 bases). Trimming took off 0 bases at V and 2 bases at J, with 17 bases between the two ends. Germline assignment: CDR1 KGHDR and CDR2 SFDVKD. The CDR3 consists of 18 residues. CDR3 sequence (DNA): TGTGCCACCAGTGATTTGCGTGGTGAGGGTGGAATCACAGATACGCAGTATTTT. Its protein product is CATSDLRGEGGITDTQYF.

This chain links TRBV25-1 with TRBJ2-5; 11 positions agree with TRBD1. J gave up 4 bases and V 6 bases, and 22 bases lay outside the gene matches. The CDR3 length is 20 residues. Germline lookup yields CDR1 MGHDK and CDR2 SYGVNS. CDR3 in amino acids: CASSNLEKTRTGGEPETQYF. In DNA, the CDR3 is TGTGCCAGCAGCAACCTTGAAAAAACCAGGACAGGGGGCGAACCAGAGACCCAGTACTTC.

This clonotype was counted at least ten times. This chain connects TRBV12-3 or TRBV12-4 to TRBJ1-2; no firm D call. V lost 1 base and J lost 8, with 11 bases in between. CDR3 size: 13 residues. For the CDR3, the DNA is TGTGCCAGCAGTTTAGGCCATTCGGGGGGCTACACCTTC. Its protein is CASSLGHSGGYTF.

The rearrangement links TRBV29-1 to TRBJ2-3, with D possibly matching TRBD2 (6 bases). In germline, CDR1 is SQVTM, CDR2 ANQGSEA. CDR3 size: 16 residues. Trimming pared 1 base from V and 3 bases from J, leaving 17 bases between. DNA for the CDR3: TGCAGCGTTGAAGGCCGGAGGGAGTGGGGGACAGATACGCAGTATTTT. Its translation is CSVEGRREWGTDTQYF.

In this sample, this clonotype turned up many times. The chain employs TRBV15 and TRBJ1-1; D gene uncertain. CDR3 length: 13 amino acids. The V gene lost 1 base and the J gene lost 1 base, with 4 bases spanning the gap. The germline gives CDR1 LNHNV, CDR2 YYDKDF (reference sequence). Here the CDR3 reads CATSRAGNTEAFF. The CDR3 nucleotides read TGTGCCACCAGCAGAGCAGGGAACACTGAAGCTTTCTTT.

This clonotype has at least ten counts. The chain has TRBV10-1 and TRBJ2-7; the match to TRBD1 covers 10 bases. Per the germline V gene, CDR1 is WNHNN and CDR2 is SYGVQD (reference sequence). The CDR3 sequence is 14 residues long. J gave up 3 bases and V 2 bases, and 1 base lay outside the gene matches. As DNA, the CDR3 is TGCGCCAGCAGTGAGGGACAGGGGGACTACGAGCAGTACTTC. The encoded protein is CASSEGQGDYEQYF.

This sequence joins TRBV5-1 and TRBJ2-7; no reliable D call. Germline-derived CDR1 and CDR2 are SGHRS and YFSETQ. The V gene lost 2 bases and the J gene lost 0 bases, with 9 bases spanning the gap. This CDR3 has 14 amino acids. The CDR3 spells CASSFQASSYEQYF. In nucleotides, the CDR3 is TGCGCCAGCAGCTTCCAGGCGAGCTCCTACGAGCAGTACTTC.

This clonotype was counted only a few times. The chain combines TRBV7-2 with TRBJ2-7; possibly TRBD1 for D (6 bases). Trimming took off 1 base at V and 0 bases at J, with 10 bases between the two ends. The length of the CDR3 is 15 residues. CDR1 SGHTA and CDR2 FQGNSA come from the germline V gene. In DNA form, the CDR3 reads TGTGCCAGCAGCTTAGAAGGGACACTCTCCTACGAGCAGTACTTC. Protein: CASSLEGTLSYEQYF.

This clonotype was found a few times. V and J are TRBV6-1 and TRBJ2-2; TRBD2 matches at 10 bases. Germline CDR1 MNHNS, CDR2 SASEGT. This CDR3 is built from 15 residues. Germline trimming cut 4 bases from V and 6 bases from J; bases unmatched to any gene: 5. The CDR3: CASSVSGGASGELFF. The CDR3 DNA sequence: TGTGCCAGCAGTGTCAGCGGGGGGGCCTCCGGGGAGCTGTTTTTT.

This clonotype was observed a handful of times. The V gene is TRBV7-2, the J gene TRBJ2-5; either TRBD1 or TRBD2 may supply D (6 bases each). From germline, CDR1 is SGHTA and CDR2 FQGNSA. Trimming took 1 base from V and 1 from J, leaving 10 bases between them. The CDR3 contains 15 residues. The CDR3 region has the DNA TGTGCCAGCAGCTTAGGGGGGGCCTCCCAAGAGACCCAGTACTTC. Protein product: CASSLGGASQETQYF. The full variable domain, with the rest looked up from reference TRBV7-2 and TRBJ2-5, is GAGVSQSPSNKVTEKGKDVELRCDPISGHTALYWYRQSLGQGLEFLIYFQGNSAPDKSGLPSDRFSAERTGGSVSTLTIQRTQQEDSAVYLCASSLGGASQETQYFGPGTRLLVL.

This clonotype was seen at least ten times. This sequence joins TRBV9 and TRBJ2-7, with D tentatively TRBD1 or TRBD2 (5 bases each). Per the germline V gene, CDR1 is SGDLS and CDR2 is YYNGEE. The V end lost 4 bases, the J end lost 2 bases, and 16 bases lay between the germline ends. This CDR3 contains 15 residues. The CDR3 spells CASSPSGQSTYEQYF. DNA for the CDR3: TGTGCCAGCAGCCCCTCGGGGCAGTCCACCTACGAGCAGTACTTC.

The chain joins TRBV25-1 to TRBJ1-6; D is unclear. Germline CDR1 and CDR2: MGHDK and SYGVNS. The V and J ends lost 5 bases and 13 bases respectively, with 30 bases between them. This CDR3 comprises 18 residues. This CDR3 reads CASSQTLPGSAHHWPLHF. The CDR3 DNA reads TGTGCCAGCAGTCAAACTCTTCCGGGCAGCGCTCATCATTGGCCCCTCCACTTT.

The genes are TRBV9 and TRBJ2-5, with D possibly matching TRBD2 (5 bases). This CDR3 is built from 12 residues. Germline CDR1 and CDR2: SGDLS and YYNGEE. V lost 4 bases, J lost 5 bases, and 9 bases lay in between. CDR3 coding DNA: TGTGCCAGCAGCTTATGCGGGGAGACCCAGTACTTC. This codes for CASSLCGETQYF.

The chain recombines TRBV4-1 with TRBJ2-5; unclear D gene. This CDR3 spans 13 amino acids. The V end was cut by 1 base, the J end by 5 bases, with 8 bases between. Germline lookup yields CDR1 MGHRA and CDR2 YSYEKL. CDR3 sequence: CASSQVYRETQYF. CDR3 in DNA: TGCGCCAGCAGCCAAGTCTACCGCGAGACCCAGTACTTC.

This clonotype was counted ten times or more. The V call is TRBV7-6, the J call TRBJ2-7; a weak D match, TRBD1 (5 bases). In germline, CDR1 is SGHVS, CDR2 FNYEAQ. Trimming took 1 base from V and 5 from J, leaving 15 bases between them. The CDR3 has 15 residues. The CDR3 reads CASSLGQGSFHEQYF. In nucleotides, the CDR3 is TGTGCCAGCAGCTTAGGCCAGGGTAGTTTCCACGAGCAGTACTTC.

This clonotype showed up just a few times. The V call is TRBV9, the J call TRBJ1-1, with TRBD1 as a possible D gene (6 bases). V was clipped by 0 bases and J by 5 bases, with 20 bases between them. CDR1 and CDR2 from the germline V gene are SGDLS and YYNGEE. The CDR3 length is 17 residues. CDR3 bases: TGTGCCAGCAGCGTAGGAGGGGGAGGGCTCTCCGCGACTGAAGCTTTCTTT. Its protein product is CASSVGGGGLSATEAFF. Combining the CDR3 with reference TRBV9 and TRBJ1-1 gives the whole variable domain DSGVTQTPKHLITATGQRVTLRCSPRSGDLSVYWYQQSLDQGLQFLIQYYNGEERAKGNILERFSAQQFPDLHSELNLSSLELGDSALYFCASSVGGGGLSATEAFFGQGTRLTVV.